A selection of T cell receptor beta chains follows, all from one sample in a study of blood T cell repertoires in COVID-19. Sequencing was performed with immunoSEQ multiplex PCR; in TCRdb, only in-frame clones are kept and a portion is missing. The table records 150,000 to 250,000 clones, around 80% of them present only once. Sequencing was done on a sample of peripheral blood. The receptors were sampled from a human donor with acute or convalescent COVID-19. The donor label of this sample is uncertain. CDR3s include the opening cysteine and the closing phenylalanine or tryptophan. Each record gives: D gene, clone size, V gene, J gene, CDR3 DNA, CDR3 protein. D genes are given only for firm matches. Size tells how often a clone was seen (once, few, many) or the class of an expanded clone, and some rows leave it out.

>TRBD2|.|TRBV4-1|TRBJ2-7
TGCGCCAGCAGCCCCCGCGGGGGGAGCCTCTCCTACGAGCAGTACTTC
CASSPRGGSLSYEQYF
>TRBD1|.|TRBV7-6|TRBJ2-7
TGTGCCAGCCGCTCGGGGGCAGGGGGCTTCTACGAGCAGTACTTC
CASRSGAGGFYEQYF
>TRBD1|.|TRBV24-1|TRBJ2-7
TGTGCCACCAGTGAGGGACAGGGTAGCGAGCAGTACTTC
CATSEGQGSEQYF
>TRBD1|.|TRBV7-2|TRBJ2-7
TGTGCCAGCAGCTTTGCAGGGGGCGTCTACGAGCAGTACTTC
CASSFAGGVYEQYF
>.|.|TRBV5-1|TRBJ1-1
TGCGCCAGCAGCTCGACAGGACTTAACACTGAAGCTTTCTTT
CASSSTGLNTEAFF
>TRBD1|.|TRBV7-9|TRBJ2-6
TGTGCCAGCAGCCAGGACAGGGCCTCTGGGGCCAACGTCCTGACTTTC
CASSQDRASGANVLTF
>.|.|TRBV5-4|TRBJ1-3
TGTGCCAGCAGCCTTGACAGGAGCTCTGGAAACACCATATATTTT
CASSLDRSSGNTIYF
>TRBD1|.|TRBV5-1|TRBJ1-2
TGCGCCAGCAGCTTGGAGGGACAGGGGGCGCTTGGCTACACCTTC
CASSLEGQGALGYTF
>TRBD2|.|TRBV29-1|TRBJ2-1
TGCAGCGGGAACGGGGGGGCCTACAATGAGCAGTTCTTC
CSGNGGAYNEQFF
>.|.|TRBV10-3|TRBJ2-2
TGTGCCATCAGTGAATCCCCATTACGGGCCGGGGAGCTGTTTTTT
CAISESPLRAGELFF
>TRBD2|.|TRBV7-2|TRBJ2-2
TGTGCCAGCAGCCCGAGGGGACTAGCGATAACCGGGGAGCTGTTTTTT
CASSPRGLAITGELFF
>.|.|TRBV3-1/TRBV3-2|TRBJ2-2
TGTGCCAGCAGCCCGGGACAAAACACCGGGGAGCTGTTTTTT
CASSPGQNTGELFF
>.|.|TRBV5-4|TRBJ2-7
TGTGCCAGCAGCTACGACAGGAGCTCCTACGAGCAGTACTTC
CASSYDRSSYEQYF
>.|.|TRBV5-4|TRBJ1-1
TGTGCCAGCAGCTTGGGACAGCCGAACACTGAAGCTTTCTTT
CASSLGQPNTEAFF
>.|once|TRBV7-3|TRBJ2-2
TGTGCCAGCAGCTTAACTCCACAGGGGAACACCGGGGAGCTGTTTTTT
CASSLTPQGNTGELFF
>TRBD1|.|TRBV7-9|TRBJ2-2
TGTGCCAGCAGCGTTATTAGGGGGCGGTCCGGGGAGCTGTTTTTT
CASSVIRGRSGELFF
>TRBD2|.|TRBV7-9|TRBJ2-5
TGTGCCAGCAGCCAGACTAGCGGGAGGGCCGGCGAGACCCAGTACTTC
CASSQTSGRAGETQYF
>.|.|TRBV28|TRBJ1-2
TGTGCCAGCACCCTCCAGAGGGCCTATGGCTACACCTTC
CASTLQRAYGYTF
>.|.|TRBV5-8|TRBJ1-1
TGTGCCAGCAGCTTAGGGGGACTGAACACTGAAGCTTTCTTT
CASSLGGLNTEAFF
>TRBD2|once|TRBV30|TRBJ2-3
TGTGCCTGGAGTGGGGGGACTAGCGGGAACACAGATACGCAGTATTTT
CAWSGGTSGNTDTQYF
>.|.|TRBV5-4|TRBJ1-6
TGTGCCAGCAGCTTGGGGGCGGCACCCGGGGGTTCACCCCTCCACTTT
CASSLGAAPGGSPLHF
>.|.|TRBV12-5|TRBJ2-5
TGTGCTAGTGGTTTGGGTGGGCGGGGACAAGAGACCCAGTACTTC
CASGLGGRGQETQYF
>TRBD2|.|TRBV19|TRBJ2-1
TGTGCCAGTAGTCCTCGGACTAGCGGGATCAATGAGCAGTTCTTC
CASSPRTSGINEQFF
>TRBD1|.|TRBV29-1|TRBJ1-1
TGCAGCGTGGGACAGGGCTGGGACACTGAAGCTTTCTTT
CSVGQGWDTEAFF
>TRBD1|.|TRBV7-9|TRBJ2-7
TGTGCCAGCAGCCCCGGGACAGGGAACTACGAGCAGTACTTC
CASSPGTGNYEQYF
>.|.|TRBV15|TRBJ1-4
TGTGCCACCAGCAGAGAACACAGATCTAATGAAAAACTGTTTTTT
CATSREHRSNEKLFF
>.|.|TRBV19|TRBJ1-2
TGTGCCAGTAGCCCCGGGGACTTTCTCTGGCGGGGCTACACCTTC
CASSPGDFLWRGYTF
>TRBD2|few|TRBV18|TRBJ2-1
TGTGCCAGCTCACCGCGGGGGTCGTACAATGAGCAGTTCTTC
CASSPRGSYNEQFF
>TRBD1|.|TRBV3-1/TRBV3-2|TRBJ2-7
TGTGCCAGCAGCCCAGACAGGGGCTTGATCCGAGAGCAGTACTTC
CASSPDRGLIREQYF
>TRBD1|.|TRBV25-1|TRBJ1-6
TGTGCCAGCCGCGGGACAGCAGATAATTCACCCCTCCACTTT
CASRGTADNSPLHF
>TRBD1|.|TRBV6-5|TRBJ2-7
TGTGCCAGCAGACGACAGGGACCCTACGAGCAGTACTTC
CASRRQGPYEQYF